Shown below are 15 T cell receptor beta chains from a single sample sequenced in a study of T-cell reconstitution after alpha-beta-depleted transplantation in children. Preparation of the TCRbeta library was carried out with unique molecular identifiers. TCRdb called the PCR reads again in MiXCR, with one record for every CDR3 protein. The table lists 500,000 to 650,000 distinct CDR3 sequences, over 10% of them singletons. Sequencing used PBMCs, mostly from graft donor cells, obtained 180 days after TCRalphabeta/CD19-depleted stem cell transplant. The receptors derive from a female patient aged 2-15 years who had a stem cell transplant for aplastic anemia, so the T cells may come from the graft donor.

This chain uses TRBV28 with TRBJ1-2; possibly TRBD1 for D (6 bases). From germline, CDR1 is MDHEN and CDR2 SYDVKM. CDR3 length equals 13 residues. The ends were cut back, 5 bases at V and 7 bases at J, with 14 bases in the middle. In DNA form, the CDR3 reads TGTGCCAGCAGTCAACAGGGCGTTCGTGGCTACACCTTC. Residues: CASSQQGVRGYTF.

The sample holds a few counts of this clonotype. The V gene is TRBV28, the J gene TRBJ2-1; 12 positions agree with TRBD2. Germline lookup yields CDR1 MDHEN and CDR2 SYDVKM. Unmatched junction bases numbered 13, after V lost 3 bases and J lost 4 bases. This CDR3 comprises 19 residues. As DNA, the CDR3 is TGTGCCAGCAGTTTCGGCATAGCGGCTCTAGCGGGAGGGTACAATGAGCAGTTCTTC. Translated: CASSFGIAALAGGYNEQFF.

The V gene is TRBV12-3 or TRBV12-4, the J gene TRBJ2-5; 13 positions agree with TRBD2. V gave up 5 bases and J gave up 0 bases; unmatched junction bases: 3. The CDR3 runs to 16 residues. The CDR3 loop is CASSRGLAGHQETQYF. CDR3 coding DNA: TGTGCCAGCAGTAGGGGACTAGCGGGACACCAAGAGACCCAGTACTTC.

Only a few counts were recorded for this clonotype. V is TRBV29-1 and J is TRBJ1-1; D is ambiguous. V was trimmed by 4 bases and J by 1 base, leaving 13 bases between them. Germline lookup yields CDR1 SQVTM and CDR2 ANQGSEA. CDR3 length: 14 amino acids. The CDR3 protein is CSVAPRMWNTEAFF. The CDR3 DNA reads as TGCAGCGTTGCCCCGAGGATGTGGAACACTGAAGCTTTCTTT.

The rearrangement joins TRBV20-1 to TRBJ2-2, with 12 positions matching TRBD2. V gave up 6 bases and J gave up 7 bases; unmatched junction bases: 15. CDR3 length: 17 residues. The V gene's germline CDR1 is DFQATT and CDR2 SNEGSKA (reference sequence). In nucleotides, the CDR3 is TGCAGTGCCAGGTGGACTAGCGGGAATGGAAAGGTCGGGGAGCTGTTTTTT. Protein: CSARWTSGNGKVGELFF.

J is TRBJ2-7 and V is TRBV5-6; 9 positions match TRBD1. J gave up 4 bases and V 3 bases, and 2 bases lay outside the gene matches. Germline CDR1 and CDR2: SGHDT and YYEEEE. CDR3 length equals 13 residues. The CDR3 sequence is CASSWDREYEQYV. The CDR3 coding sequence is TGTGCCAGCAGCTGGGACAGGGAGTACGAGCAGTACGTC.

This clonotype appeared a few times. The genes are TRBV30 and TRBJ1-5, with unresolved D. CDR1 and CDR2 from the germline V gene are GTSNPN and SVGIG (reference sequence). V was clipped by 2 bases and J by 9 bases, with 11 bases between them. The CDR3 length is 12 residues. The CDR3 bases are TGTGCCTGGAGTCCCCTGGCGGGGCCCCAGCATTTT. This gives the protein CAWSPLAGPQHF.

The chain combines TRBV24-1 with TRBJ1-2; 7 bases match TRBD1. V gave up 4 bases and J gave up 2 bases; unmatched junction bases: 3. The germline gives CDR1 KGHDR, CDR2 SFDVKD. The CDR3 is 14 amino acids. The CDR3 loop reads CATSDLGQNYGYTF. The CDR3 nucleotides read TGTGCCACCAGTGACCTGGGACAGAACTATGGCTACACCTTC.

V gene TRBV14 combines with J gene TRBJ2-7, with a possible D match to TRBD2 (6 bases). This CDR3 is 14 amino acids long. CDR1 and CDR2 (germline): SGHDN, FVKESK. Trimming took off 1 base at V and 2 bases at J, with 9 bases between the two ends. The CDR3 loop reads CASSQGAGTYEQYF. CDR3 nucleotide sequence: TGTGCCAGCAGCCAAGGAGCGGGTACCTACGAGCAGTACTTC.

The V gene is TRBV7-8, the J gene TRBJ1-5; D not resolved. The ends were cut back, 5 bases at V and 4 bases at J, with 9 bases in the middle. CDR1 SGHVS and CDR2 FQNEAQ come from the germline V gene. This CDR3 has 13 amino acids. CDR3 coding DNA: TGTGCCAGCAGCCGGTTCGTAAATCAGCCCCAGCATTTT. It encodes CASSRFVNQPQHF.

Remarks on this clonotype: At one end, the junction sequence differs from germline, possibly due to a read error. The V call is TRBV6-1, the J call TRBJ1-5, with no clear D. Germline V gives CDR1 MNHNS, CDR2 SASEGT. This CDR3 is built from 14 residues. The CDR3 DNA reads as TGTGCCAGCAGTCCACATAAGAACCATCAGCCCCGGCATTTT. This encodes CASSPHKNHQPRHF.

This clonotype was observed a handful of times. The V call is TRBV7-2, the J call TRBJ2-7, with unresolved D. Trimming removed 0 bases at V and 4 bases at J, with 10 bases between. The V gene's germline CDR1 is SGHTA and CDR2 FQGNSA. The CDR3 runs to 14 residues. CDR3 nucleotide sequence: TGTGCCAGCAGCTTAGCGCTTATTGGTTACGAGCAGTACTTC. Translation: CASSLALIGYEQYF.

The sample holds a few counts of this clonotype. In DNA form, the CDR3 reads TGCAGTGCGGATGGACAGGGAAGGGGTAGGGATCAGCCCCAGCATTTT. Encoded protein: CSADGQGRGRDQPQHF. The genes are TRBV20-1 and TRBJ1-5; 8 positions agree with TRBD1. Unmatched junction bases numbered 15, after V lost 6 bases and J lost 5 bases. CDR3 length: 16 amino acids. CDR1 DFQATT and CDR2 SNEGSKA come from the germline V gene (reference sequence).

This clonotype was counted between two and nine times. The rearrangement uses TRBV29-1 and TRBJ1-2, with D perhaps matching TRBD1 (5 bases). The CDR3 sequence is 14 residues long. CDR1 SQVTM and CDR2 ANQGSEA come from the germline V gene. The ends were cut back, 3 bases at V and 4 bases at J, with 15 bases in the middle. CDR3 in amino acids: CSVDLGPGPYGYTF. CDR3 DNA sequence: TGCAGCGTTGATCTGGGACCGGGGCCCTATGGCTACACCTTC. Combining the CDR3 with reference TRBV29-1 and TRBJ1-2 gives the whole variable domain SAVISQKPSRDICQRGTSLTIQCQVDSQVTMMFWYRQQPGQSLTLIATANQGSEATYESGFVIDKFPISRPNLTFSTLTVSNMSPEDSSIYLCSVDLGPGPYGYTFGSGTRLTVV.

This clonotype was found many times. The J gene is TRBJ2-5, the V gene TRBV20-1, with D tentatively TRBD1 (6 bases). Germline lookup yields CDR1 DFQATT and CDR2 SNEGSKA (reference sequence). The CDR3 is made up of 13 amino acids. Trimming left V 6 bases short and J 5 bases short, with 16 bases between. In nucleotides, the CDR3 is TGCAGTGCCCAGGGTCAGGGGTGGGAGACCCAGTACTTC. It translates to CSAQGQGWETQYF.